The subject of this entry is one T cell receptor (beta chain). Its target is unknown. The data derive from a study of beta chain features in type 1 diabetes. The sequenced template was cDNA made from the entire isolated RNA. Here immunoSEQ multiplex PCR was the method, and the copy in TCRdb shows in-frame clones only, minus some. The data contain about 900,000 clones, roughly a sixth of them singletons. Trimming cost V 5 bases and J 0 bases, with 17 bases left between them. Germline values: CDR1 SGHVS, CDR2 FQNEAQ. The CDR3 sequence is 16 residues long. Notes on the study in general: Patients showed naive, central memory and Treg TCRB repertoires that appeared more similar than those of healthy donors. All four CD4+ subsets from Type 1 diabetes patients carried moderately but significantly shorter TCRB CDR3s. PCR might favor shorter templates, equally in patients and controls.

Sorted populations all had greater than 95% purity. This chain uses TRBV7-8 with TRBJ2-7; no clear D gene. The source is a woman between 18 and 29 years old in good health. The sequenced sample consisted of naive CD4+ T cells from blood. CDR3 loop: CASSPERARPSYEQYF. The DNA for the CDR3 is TGTGCCAGCAGCCCCGAAAGGGCGCGTCCCTCCTACGAGCAGTACTTC.